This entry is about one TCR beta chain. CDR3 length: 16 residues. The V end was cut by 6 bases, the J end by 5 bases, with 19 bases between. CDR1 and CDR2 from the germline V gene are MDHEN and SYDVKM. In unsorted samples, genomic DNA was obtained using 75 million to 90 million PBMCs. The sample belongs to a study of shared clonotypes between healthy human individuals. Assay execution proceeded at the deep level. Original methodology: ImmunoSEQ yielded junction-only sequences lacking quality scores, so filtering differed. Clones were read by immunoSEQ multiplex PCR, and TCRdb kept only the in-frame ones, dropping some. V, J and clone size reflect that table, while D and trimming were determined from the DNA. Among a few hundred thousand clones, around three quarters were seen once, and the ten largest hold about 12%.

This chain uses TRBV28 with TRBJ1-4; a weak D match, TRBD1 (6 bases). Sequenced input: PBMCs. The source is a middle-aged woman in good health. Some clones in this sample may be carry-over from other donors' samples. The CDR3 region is CASSPPDRLGNEKLFF. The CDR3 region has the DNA TGTGCCAGCAGCCCTCCAGACAGGCTTGGGAATGAAAAACTGTTTTTT.